What follows are 30 T cell receptor beta chains derived from one specimen sequenced in a study of tumor-infiltrating lymphocytes in primary liver carcinoma listed by TCRdb under 2017. Blood RNA was extracted from unsorted whole blood with TRIzol reagent; germline DNA came from the DNeasy Blood & Tissue kit. Data came from an Illumina HiSeq 2500. A constant-region primer and ProtoScript II reverse transcriptase were used to reverse-transcribe TCRbeta-specific cDNA from about 0.55 ug total RNA. Construction of the TCRbeta libraries relied on three nested rounds of multiplex PCR, following a slightly modified ARM-PCR procedure. Each of the first two PCR rounds ran for roughly 9 cycles using multiplex TRBV1-TRBV30 forward primers together with a Cbeta reverse primer. TCRdb reworked the public reads: Q25 trimming with fastp, MiXCR clone assembly, productive beta chains retained. CDR3 protein duplicates are merged, each entry listing the most common genes and DNA. The sample table shows about 330,000 distinct CDR3 sequences, and around three fifths are seen once. The ten largest make up about 6.5% of the sample.

The sequenced material came from peripheral blood. These TCRs come from a man aged 35 to 55 with primary liver carcinoma and hepatitis B virus infection.

This chain joins TRBV11-2 and TRBJ2-3; tentatively, D is TRBD2 (6 bases). Trimming took 4 bases from V and 5 from J, leaving 19 bases between them. Germline loops: CDR1 SGHAT, CDR2 FQNNGV. CDR3 length: 16 amino acids. In DNA, the CDR3 is TGTGCCAGCAGCTCACGGGGCGGGAAGGCTGGAGATACGCAGTATTTT. Its translation: CASSSRGGKAGDTQYF.

Points on this clonotype: A read error may explain this, as a much larger clone is one base away. The genes are TRBV12-3 or TRBV12-4 and TRBJ2-3; 7 nucleotides agree with TRBD1. The V and J ends lost 5 bases and 2 bases, in that order; junction bases with no gene match: 10. The CDR3 has 16 amino acids. The CDR3 is CASSTHRGLNTDTQYF. The CDR3 DNA follows: TGTGCCAGCAGTACCCACAGGGGCTTGAACACAGATACGCAGTATTTT.

As regards this clonotype: The germline gene is not matched at one end of the junction; a read error may be the cause. The chain recombines TRBV4-2 with TRBJ2-7, with D perhaps being TRBD1 or TRBD2 (5 bases each). The CDR3 loop spans 16 amino acids. Germline lookup yields CDR1 LGHNA and CDR2 YNFKEQ. CDR3 DNA: TGTGCCAGCAACCAAGATGGGGACGGCTCAGGCTACGAGCAGTACTTC. This translates into CASNQDGDGSGYEQYF.

About this clonotype: The junction departs from germline at one end; a sequencing error may be responsible. This sequence joins TRBV6-2 or TRBV6-3 and TRBJ1-5, with 8 bases fitting TRBD1. The CDR3 loop spans 18 amino acids. Germline V CDR1 and CDR2: MNHEY, SVGEGT. This CDR3 reads CASSYSLGQDYSNQSQHF. The DNA for the CDR3 is TGTGCCAGCAGTTACAGTTTGGGACAGGATTATAGCAATCAGTCCCAGCATTTT.

In this sample, this clonotype turned up many times. The CDR3 coding sequence is TGTGCCATCAGTGACAGGAATGAAAAACTGTTTTTT. Its protein is CAISDRNEKLFF. This rearrangement joins TRBV10-3 to TRBJ1-4, with D uncertain. Trimming pared 3 bases from V and 5 bases from J, leaving 4 bases between. Germline V lookup: CDR1 ENHRY, CDR2 SYGVKD. CDR3 length equals 12 residues.

This sequence joins TRBV15 and TRBJ1-1; TRBD1 might be the D (5 bases). Germline V lookup: CDR1 LNHNV, CDR2 YYDKDF (reference sequence). This CDR3 is built from 14 residues. V was clipped by 1 base and J by 3 bases, with 9 bases between them. Written as DNA, the CDR3 is TGTGCCACCAGCAGAGCGTGGGACCACACTGAAGCTTTCTTT. Translating gives CATSRAWDHTEAFF.

This clonotype was observed a few times. The V call is TRBV5-1, the J call TRBJ2-3, with D possibly matching TRBD1 (7 bases). There are 15 residues in the CDR3. Trimming took off 4 bases at V and 5 bases at J, with 17 bases between the two ends. The germline V gene encodes CDR1 SGHRS and CDR2 YFSETQ. The CDR3 coding sequence is TGCGCCAGCAGCCCCGGACAGGAGGGGGTAGATACGCAGTATTTT. It encodes CASSPGQEGVDTQYF.

In this sample, this clonotype turned up many times. This sequence joins TRBV11-2 and TRBJ2-7; 8 bases align to TRBD2. Trimming took 1 base from V and 0 from J; bases not matched to a gene: 11. The CDR3 runs 18 residues. Germline CDR1 reads SGHAT; CDR2 reads FQNNGV. The CDR3 DNA follows: TGTGCCAGCAGCTTAGGCCCTGTTGTTGCGGGAGGCTCCTACGAGCAGTACTTC. It specifies CASSLGPVVAGGSYEQYF. The complete variable domain, with remaining parts taken from reference TRBV11-2 and TRBJ2-7, reads EAGVAQSPRYKIIEKRQSVAFWCNPISGHATLYWYQQILGQGPKLLIQFQNNGVVDDSQLPKDRFSAERLKGVDSTLKIQPAKLEDSAVYLCASSLGPVVAGGSYEQYFGPGTRLTVT.

This clonotype occurred once. The CDR3 is CASSLRSATEAFF. CDR3 coding DNA: TGTGCCAGCAGTTTACGGTCGGCGACTGAAGCTTTCTTT. The chain combines TRBV12-3 or TRBV12-4 with TRBJ1-1, with D uncertain. CDR3 length equals 13 residues. Trimming left V 2 bases short and J 5 bases short, with 9 bases between.

On this clonotype itself: Possible read error: a much larger clone is one base away. The chain links TRBV28 to TRBJ2-1; D gene uncertain. The CDR3 length is 11 residues. Germline values: CDR1 MDHEN, CDR2 SYDVKM. The CDR3 DNA reads TGTGTCAGCAGTTCCCCCAATGAGCAGTTCTTC. Amino acid sequence: CVSSSPNEQFF.

The gene calls are TRBV4-2 and TRBJ2-2; tentatively, D is TRBD2 (6 bases). The CDR3 sequence is 14 residues long. The ends were cut back, 2 bases at V and 4 bases at J, with 8 bases in the middle. CDR1 LGHNA and CDR2 YNFKEQ come from the germline V gene. In DNA form, the CDR3 reads TGTGCCAGCAGCCAAAACGGGAGCACCGGGGAGCTGTTTTTT. Translated, it gives CASSQNGSTGELFF.

The V call is TRBV6-1, the J call TRBJ2-1; 9 nucleotides agree with TRBD1. The CDR3 is 16 amino acids. The trim removed 4 bases at V and 3 bases at J, leaving 7 bases unmatched. Germline V gives CDR1 MNHNS, CDR2 SASEGT. The DNA for the CDR3 is TGTGCCAGCAGTGTGACAGGGGGAGGCTTCTACAATGAGCAGTTCTTC. Translation gives CASSVTGGGFYNEQFF.

Concerning this clonotype itself: The conserved phenylalanine or tryptophan is not found at the CDR3 terminus, so this likely reflects a read error. The rearrangement joins TRBV2 to TRBJ2-7, with 9 bases that match TRBD1. The V gene's germline CDR1 is SNHLY and CDR2 FYNNEI. The junction had 6 bases not matched to a gene; V was cut back by 4 bases and J by 2 bases. The CDR3 contains 15 residues. The CDR3 reads CASSAPGQGTYEQYY. The CDR3 nucleotides are TGTGCCAGCAGTGCACCGGGACAGGGTACCTACGAGCAGTACTAC.

With regard to this clonotype: This may arise from a read error, as a much more abundant clone is one base away. The V gene is TRBV29-1, the J gene TRBJ2-1; the match to TRBD2 covers 8 bases. CDR1 SQVTM and CDR2 ANQGSEA come from the germline V gene. This CDR3 is 13 amino acids long. The DNA of the CDR3 is TGCAGCATTGAAGAAGCGGGGGACAATGAGCAGTTCTTC. This sequence encodes CSIEEAGDNEQFF.

This CDR3 reads CAISEGRGLTDTQYF. In nucleotides, the CDR3 is TGTGCCATCAGTGAGGGCAGGGGGCTGACAGATACGCAGTATTTT. J is TRBJ2-3 and V is TRBV10-3; 8 bases match TRBD1. J gave up 3 bases and V 2 bases, and 4 bases lay outside the gene matches. Germline CDR1 ENHRY, CDR2 SYGVKD. This CDR3 has 15 amino acids.

This clonotype has only one observation. The DNA for the CDR3 is TGTGCCACCCGATCAGGTCTACAGGACGAGGATGACTACACCTTC. It translates to CATRSGLQDEDDYTF. The chain recombines TRBV5-4 with TRBJ1-2, with D maybe TRBD1 (5 bases). V was cut by 9 bases and J by 10 bases, with 28 bases left in between. Germline V gives CDR1 SGHNT, CDR2 YYREEE (reference sequence). The CDR3 is 15 residues long.

This clonotype was counted at least ten times. The chain combines TRBV12-3 or TRBV12-4 with TRBJ2-6; D unclear. The CDR3 loop spans 13 amino acids. Trimming took 6 bases from V and 2 from J, leaving 5 bases between them. CDR3 bases: TGTGCCAGCAGCTTGGCTGGGGCCAACGTCCTGACTTTC. Amino acid sequence: CASSLAGANVLTF.

Comment on this clonotype: This clone may be a read error of a much larger clone one base away. This CDR3 is missing its conserved last phenylalanine or tryptophan, likely due to a read error. The J gene is TRBJ2-1, the V gene TRBV10-3; 15 bases are a match to TRBD2. The V segment lost 5 bases and the J segment 10 bases; nucleotides outside the gene matches: 6. Germline V gives CDR1 ENHRY, CDR2 SYGVKD. This CDR3 is built from 15 residues. The DNA for the CDR3 is TGTGCCATCAGTATTGGACTAGCGGGGGGGTCGGAGCAGTTCCTC. Translated: CAISIGLAGGSEQFL.

This clonotype is a singleton in its sample. The junction departs from germline at one end; a sequencing error may be responsible. The rearrangement uses TRBV11-2 and TRBJ2-3; D call uncertain. Germline loops: CDR1 SGHAT, CDR2 FQNNGV. The CDR3 sequence is 17 residues long. This chain's CDR3 is CASSLESNQYSIDTQYF. In DNA form, the CDR3 reads TGTGCCAGCAGCTTAGAGTCTAACCAATATAGCATAGATACGCAGTATTTT.

J is TRBJ2-1 and V is TRBV5-1, with 8 bases lining up with TRBD1. Trimming removed 2 bases from V and 7 bases from J; junction bases left unmatched: 8. Per germline, CDR1 SGHRS and CDR2 YFSETQ. This CDR3 comprises 15 residues. CDR3: CASSFPQGAGNEQFF. CDR3 DNA: TGCGCCAGCAGCTTCCCCCAGGGGGCCGGGAATGAGCAGTTCTTC.

Concerning this clonotype: Germline and junction disagree at one end, which may indicate a read error. The V call is TRBV11-2, the J call TRBJ2-4; D ambiguous. CDR3 size: 17 residues. Germline V CDR1 and CDR2: SGHAT, FQNNGV. The CDR3 bases are TGTACCAGCAGCTTAACGCTGACTCTAACAGCCAAAAACATTCAGTACTTC. Translated, it gives CTSSLTLTLTAKNIQYF. Using reference TRBV11-2 and TRBJ2-4 for the parts outside the CDR3, the full variable domain is EAGVAQSPRYKIIEKRQSVAFWCNPISGHATLYWYQQILGQGPKLLIQFQNNGVVDDSQLPKDRFSAERLKGVDSTLKIQPAKLEDSAVYLCTSSLTLTLTAKNIQYFGAGTRLSVL.

In regard to this clonotype: Since a much larger clone is just one base distant, this may be a read error. The rearrangement uses TRBV6-6 and TRBJ2-2; TRBD1 aligns across 9 bases. This CDR3 is built from 17 residues. The junction had 14 bases not matched to a gene; V was cut back by 6 bases and J by 6 bases. CDR1 is MNHNY, CDR2 SVGAGI, per germline (reference sequence). CDR3 in amino acids: CASSRGGTGWVAGELFF. CDR3 DNA: TGTGCCAGCAGCCGAGGCGGGACAGGGTGGGTCGCCGGGGAGCTGTTTTTT.

This chain joins TRBV6-5 and TRBJ2-1, with 9 positions matching TRBD1. The junction had 12 bases not matched to a gene; V was cut back by 5 bases and J by 16 bases. CDR1 MNHEY and CDR2 SVGAGI come from the germline V gene. The CDR3 runs 13 residues. The CDR3 nucleotides are TGTGCCAGCAGTAAATCGGCACAGGGGGCTCAATTCTTC. Translated: CASSKSAQGAQFF.

Points on this clonotype: The junction departs from germline at one end; a sequencing error may be responsible. This chain links TRBV29-1 with TRBJ2-7, with 9 positions matching TRBD1. The CDR3 consists of 14 residues. Germline CDR1 reads SQVTM; CDR2 reads ANQGSEA. CDR3: CSALGQGVTCEQYF. The CDR3 nucleotides are TGCAGCGCCTTGGGACAGGGTGTGACCTGCGAGCAGTATTTC.

About this clonotype itself: One end of the junction does not line up with germline, which may come from a read error. The V gene is TRBV11-2, the J gene TRBJ2-3; D gene unclear. This CDR3 has 19 amino acids. The germline V gene has CDR1 SGHAT and CDR2 FQNNGV. Here the CDR3 reads CASSLVVRLTNPTADTKYF. Here the CDR3 DNA reads TGTGCCAGCAGCTTAGTTGTCAGGCTAACAAACCCAACTGCAGATACGAAGTATTTT.

The rearrangement links TRBV11-2 to TRBJ2-1; D gene ambiguous. Looked up from germline, CDR1 is SGHAT and CDR2 is FQNNGV. This CDR3 contains 15 residues. In DNA form, the CDR3 reads TGTACCGGCAGCTTAGATCGAGGTAGACCGGGTGAGCAGTTCTTC. Amino acids: CTGSLDRGRPGEQFF.

The rearrangement joins TRBV11-1 to TRBJ2-6, with D possibly TRBD1 on 5 matching bases. The germline V and J ends were trimmed by 3 bases and 0 bases, with 15 bases remaining between them. This CDR3 is built from 18 residues. The germline V gene has CDR1 SGHAT and CDR2 FQDESV (reference sequence). DNA of the CDR3: TGTGCCAGCAGCTTGTCCGAGACAGTACTCTCTGGGGCCAACGTCCTGACTTTC. It translates to CASSLSETVLSGANVLTF.

The V and J genes are TRBV11-3 and TRBJ2-7; D is uncertain. The V gene lost 5 bases and the J gene lost 5 bases, with 16 bases spanning the gap. The CDR3 totals 14 residues. In germline, CDR1 is SGHNT, CDR2 YENEEA. This CDR3 reads CASSLIDRADEQYF. Here the CDR3 DNA reads TGTGCCAGCAGCCTCATCGATAGGGCTGACGAGCAGTACTTC.

In regard to this clonotype: Given a much more abundant clone one base away, this may be a read error. The chain has TRBV12-3 or TRBV12-4 and TRBJ2-7, with D hard to call. With 6 bases removed from V and 2 bases from J, the gap between germline ends came to 8 bases. This CDR3 has 12 amino acids. CDR3 sequence reads: CASRGTAYEQYF. As DNA, the CDR3 is TGTGCCAGCAGAGGAACGGCCTACGAGCAGTACTTC.

Of note for this clonotype: One junction end does not reproduce the germline sequence, and a read error may be involved. This chain connects TRBV6-2 or TRBV6-3 to TRBJ2-6, with D possibly called TRBD1 or TRBD2 (5 bases each). The germline V gene encodes CDR1 MNHEY and CDR2 SVGEGT. The CDR3 consists of 15 residues. DNA of the CDR3: TGTACCAGCAGCTACGGGACCTCTGGGGCCAACGTCCTGACTTTC. Protein product: CTSSYGTSGANVLTF.